The 15 T cell receptor beta chains listed next were all sequenced from one sample in a study of CD8+ T cells in alopecia areata. RNA extraction was followed by reverse transcription into cDNA, which acted as the sequencing template. Libraries were prepared by immunoSEQ multiplex PCR; TCRdb keeps only in-frame clonotypes and omits some of them. The sample holds roughly 100,000 clones; roughly 53% are singletons and the top ten take 8% to 10%. Sequencing used CD4+ T cells sorted from blood. The receptor source for this set is a human donor in good health.

The chain uses TRBV7-2 and TRBJ1-2; 7 bases line up with TRBD1. CDR1 is SGHTA, CDR2 FQGNSA, per germline. CDR3 length: 13 residues. J was trimmed by 4 bases and V by 2 bases; bases with no gene match: 1. CDR3 coding DNA: TGTGCCAGCAGCTTACAGGGGGTCTATGGCTACACCTTC. As protein: CASSLQGVYGYTF.

V usage is TRBV7-2 and J usage is TRBJ2-5; D unclear. Deletions cut 2 bases from V and 5 bases from J, with 9 bases between. CDR1 SGHTA and CDR2 FQGNSA come from the germline V gene. This CDR3 is built from 13 residues. CDR3 nucleotide sequence: TGTGCCAGCAGCTTATACGCTCTGGAGACCCAGTACTTC. Encoded protein: CASSLYALETQYF.

CDR3 DNA sequence: TGCGCCAGCAGCCAAGATCCCGGAAACACCATATATTTT. Its translation is CASSQDPGNTIYF. The chain joins TRBV4-1 to TRBJ1-3; D is undetermined. Germline CDR1 and CDR2: MGHRA and YSYEKL. The CDR3 sequence is 13 residues long. Trimming removed 0 bases at V and 4 bases at J, with 4 bases between.

This clone came up a few times. The chain recombines TRBV18 with TRBJ2-5; possible D gene TRBD1, 7 bases. The CDR3 has 17 residues. The V gene lost 3 bases and the J gene lost 2 bases, with 19 bases spanning the gap. CDR1 and CDR2 from the germline V gene are KGHSH and LQKENI. In DNA form, the CDR3 reads TGTGCCAGCTCACCCTTACGACAGGGCGGAGGGCAAGAGACCCAGTACTTC. This gives the protein CASSPLRQGGGQETQYF.

This chain links TRBV5-1 with TRBJ2-3; no definite D call. The germline V gene encodes CDR1 SGHRS and CDR2 YFSETQ. The CDR3 contains 15 residues. V lost 4 bases to trimming and J lost 4 bases, with 16 bases between them. The CDR3 loop reads CASSGGSSIPDTQYF. CDR3 nucleotide sequence: TGCGCCAGCAGCGGTGGTAGTAGTATCCCAGATACGCAGTATTTT. The variable domain in full, with the rest retrieved from reference TRBV5-1 and TRBJ2-3, is KAGVTQTPRYLIKTRGQQVTLSCSPISGHRSVSWYQQTPGQGLQFLFEYFSETQRNKGNFPGRFSGRQFSNSRSEMNVSTLELGDSALYLCASSGGSSIPDTQYFGPGTRLTVL.

The chain combines TRBV2 with TRBJ2-3; 15 nucleotides line up with TRBD2. The CDR3 is 15 amino acids. Germline CDR1 reads SNHLY; CDR2 reads FYNNEI. V shed 9 bases and J 2 bases; nucleotides not matched to a gene: 3. The CDR3 loop reads CARGTSGGHTDTQYF. CDR3 DNA sequence: TGTGCCAGAGGGACTAGCGGGGGGCACACAGATACGCAGTATTTT.

The chain uses TRBV6-5 and TRBJ2-7; D not certain. With 4 bases removed from V and 1 base from J, the gap between germline ends came to 14 bases. The CDR3 totals 15 residues. Per the germline V gene, CDR1 is MNHEY and CDR2 is SVGAGI. CDR3 nucleotide sequence: TGTGCCAGCAGTTCAGGAGTGACCCTATCCTACGAGCAGTACTTC. Its translation is CASSSGVTLSYEQYF.

This clone has just a few counts. V is TRBV29-1 and J is TRBJ2-2, with 7 bases fitting TRBD2. Germline trimming cut 7 bases from V and 6 bases from J; bases unmatched to any gene: 5. The CDR3 contains 12 residues. Looked up from germline, CDR1 is SQVTM and CDR2 is ANQGSEA. CDR3 sequence reads: CSAQRGAGELFF. For the CDR3, the DNA is TGCAGCGCTCAGCGGGGCGCCGGGGAGCTGTTTTTT.

This clone showed up just once. This chain joins TRBV5-1 and TRBJ2-6; D is uncertain. The CDR3 loop spans 19 amino acids. Trimming removed 2 bases at V and 0 bases at J, with 18 bases between. Germline V gene data show CDR1 as SGHRS and CDR2 as YFSETQ. The CDR3 sequence: CASSFVPRRSGSGANVLTF. CDR3 bases: TGCGCCAGCAGCTTTGTTCCGAGGCGATCTGGCTCTGGGGCCAACGTCCTGACTTTC.

The rearrangement joins TRBV9 to TRBJ2-5, with no clear D. This CDR3 contains 14 residues. V was cut by 0 bases and J by 0 bases, with 6 bases left in between. Germline V gene sequence: CDR1 SGDLS, CDR2 YYNGEE. The CDR3 spells CASSVGAYQETQYF. For the CDR3, the DNA is TGTGCCAGCAGCGTAGGCGCGTACCAAGAGACCCAGTACTTC.

This clone was picked up a small number of times. This chain uses TRBV7-2 with TRBJ2-7; D gene uncertain. CDR3 length: 11 amino acids. Trimming took off 6 bases at V and 4 bases at J, with 7 bases between the two ends. Germline loops: CDR1 SGHTA, CDR2 FQGNSA. The CDR3 loop reads CASRSSYEQYF. In nucleotides, the CDR3 is TGTGCCAGCAGGTCTTCATACGAGCAGTACTTC.

The rearrangement joins TRBV5-8 to TRBJ2-7; D call uncertain. V was clipped by 1 base and J by 3 bases, with 5 bases between them. Per germline, CDR1 SGHTS and CDR2 YDEGEE. This CDR3 has 12 residues. The CDR3 sequence is CASSLQVYEQYF. CDR3 DNA sequence: TGTGCCAGCAGCTTGCAAGTCTACGAGCAGTACTTC.

This clone was seen more than once but under ten times. The chain carries TRBV25-1 and TRBJ2-3; no firm D call. Germline V gene data show CDR1 as MGHDK and CDR2 as SYGVNS. V shed 6 bases and J shed 4 bases, with 5 bases lying between them. This CDR3 has 11 residues. The CDR3 DNA follows: TGTGCCAGCAGAGGCCCAGATACGCAGTATTTT. Residues: CASRGPDTQYF.

This clone appeared a few times. The genes are TRBV10-3 and TRBJ1-1, with a weak D call TRBD1 (6 bases). V lost 4 bases to trimming and J lost 1 base, with 7 bases between them. The CDR3 is made up of 13 amino acids. Germline lookup yields CDR1 ENHRY and CDR2 SYGVKD. The CDR3 loop reads CAISGGANTEAFF. Here the CDR3 DNA reads TGTGCCATCAGTGGGGGGGCGAACACTGAAGCTTTCTTT.

This chain joins TRBV10-3 and TRBJ1-1, with 8 bases that match TRBD1. The CDR3 sequence is 13 residues long. V trimming: 10 bases; J trimming: 4 bases; junction bases outside the gene matches: 8. Per germline, CDR1 ENHRY and CDR2 SYGVKD. CDR3 sequence: CASCRGLGTEAFF. As DNA, the CDR3 is TGTGCCAGCTGCAGGGGGCTGGGCACTGAAGCTTTCTTT.